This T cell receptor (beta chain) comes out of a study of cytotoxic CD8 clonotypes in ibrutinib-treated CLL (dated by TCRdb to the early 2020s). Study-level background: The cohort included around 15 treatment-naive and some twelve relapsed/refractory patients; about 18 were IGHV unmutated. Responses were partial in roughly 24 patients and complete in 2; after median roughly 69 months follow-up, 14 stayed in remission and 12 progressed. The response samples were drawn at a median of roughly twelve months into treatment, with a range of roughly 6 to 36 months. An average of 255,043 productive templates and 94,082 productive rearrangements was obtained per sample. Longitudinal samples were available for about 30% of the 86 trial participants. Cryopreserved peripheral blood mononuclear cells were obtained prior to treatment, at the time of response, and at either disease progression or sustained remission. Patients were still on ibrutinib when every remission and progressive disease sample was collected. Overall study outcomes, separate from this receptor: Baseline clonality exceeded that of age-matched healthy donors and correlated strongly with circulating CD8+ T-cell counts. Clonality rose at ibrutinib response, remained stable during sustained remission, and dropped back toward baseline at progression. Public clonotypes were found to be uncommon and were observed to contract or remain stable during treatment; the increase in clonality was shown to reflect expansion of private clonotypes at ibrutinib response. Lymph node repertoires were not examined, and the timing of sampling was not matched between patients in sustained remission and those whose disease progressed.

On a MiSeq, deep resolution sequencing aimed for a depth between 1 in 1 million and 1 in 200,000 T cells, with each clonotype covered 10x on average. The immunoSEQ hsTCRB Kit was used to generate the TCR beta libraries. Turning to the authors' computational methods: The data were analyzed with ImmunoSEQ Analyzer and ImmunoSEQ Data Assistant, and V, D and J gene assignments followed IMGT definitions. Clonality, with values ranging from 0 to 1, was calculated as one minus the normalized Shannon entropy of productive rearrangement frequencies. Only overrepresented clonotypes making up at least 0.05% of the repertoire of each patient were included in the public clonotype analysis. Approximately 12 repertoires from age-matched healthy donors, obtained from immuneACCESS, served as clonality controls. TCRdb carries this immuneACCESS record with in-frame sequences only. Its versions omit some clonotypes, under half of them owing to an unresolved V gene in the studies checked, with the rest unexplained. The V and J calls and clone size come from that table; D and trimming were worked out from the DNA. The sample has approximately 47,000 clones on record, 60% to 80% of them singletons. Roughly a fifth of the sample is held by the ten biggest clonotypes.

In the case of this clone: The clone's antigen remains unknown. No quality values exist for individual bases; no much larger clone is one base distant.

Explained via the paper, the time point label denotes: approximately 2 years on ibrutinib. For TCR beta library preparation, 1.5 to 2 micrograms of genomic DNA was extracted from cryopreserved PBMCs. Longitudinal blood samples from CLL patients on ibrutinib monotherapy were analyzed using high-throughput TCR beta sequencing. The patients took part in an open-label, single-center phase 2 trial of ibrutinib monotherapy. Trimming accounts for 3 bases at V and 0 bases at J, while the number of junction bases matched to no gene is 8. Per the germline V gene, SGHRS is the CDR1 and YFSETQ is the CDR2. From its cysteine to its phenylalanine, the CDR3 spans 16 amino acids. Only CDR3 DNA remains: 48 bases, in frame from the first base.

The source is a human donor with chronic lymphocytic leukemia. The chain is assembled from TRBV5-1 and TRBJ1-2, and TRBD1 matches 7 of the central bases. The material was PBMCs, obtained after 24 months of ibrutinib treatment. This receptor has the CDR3 CASSSFRDSPNYGYTF. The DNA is TGCGCCAGCAGCTCCTTCCGGGACAGCCCTAACTATGGCTACACCTTC.